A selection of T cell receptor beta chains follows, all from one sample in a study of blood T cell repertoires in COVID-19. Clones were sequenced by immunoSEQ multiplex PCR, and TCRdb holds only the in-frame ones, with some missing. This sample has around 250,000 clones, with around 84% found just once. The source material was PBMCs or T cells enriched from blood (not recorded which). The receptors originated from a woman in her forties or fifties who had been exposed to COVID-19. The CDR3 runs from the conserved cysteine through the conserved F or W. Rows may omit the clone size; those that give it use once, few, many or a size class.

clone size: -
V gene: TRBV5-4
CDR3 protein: CASSPGVHLSYEQYF

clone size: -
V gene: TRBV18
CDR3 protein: CASSPLAGALNEQFF

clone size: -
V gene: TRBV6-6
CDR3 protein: CASSYSGDEQFF

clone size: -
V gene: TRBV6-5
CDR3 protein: CASRRGGENTEAFF

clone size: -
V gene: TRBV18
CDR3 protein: CASSPAGSNTEAFF

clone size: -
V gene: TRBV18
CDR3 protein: CASSPRGTGPAYGYGYTF

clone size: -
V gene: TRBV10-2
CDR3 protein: CASSEPRGPRMNEQFF

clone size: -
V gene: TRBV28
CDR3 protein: CASSFNLRQSSSYNSPLHF

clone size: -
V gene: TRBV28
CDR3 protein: CASSSRQGSKPYEQYF

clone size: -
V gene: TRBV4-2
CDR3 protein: CASSQDNTGTGAGNTIYF

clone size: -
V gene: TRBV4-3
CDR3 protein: CASSHRAPPGVSQNNSPLHF

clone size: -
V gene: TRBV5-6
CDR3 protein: CASSRDRGNQPQHF

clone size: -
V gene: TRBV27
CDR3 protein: CASSQQGGTEAFF

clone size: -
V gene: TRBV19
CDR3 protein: CASKGHSTDTQYF

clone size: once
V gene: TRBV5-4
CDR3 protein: CASSSARQGSNTEAFF

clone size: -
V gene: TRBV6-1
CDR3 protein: CASSEAPRLRGGYGYTF

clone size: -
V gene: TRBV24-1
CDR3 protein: CATADGGGQYF

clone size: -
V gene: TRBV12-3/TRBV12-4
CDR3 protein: CASSLAGGLEQYF

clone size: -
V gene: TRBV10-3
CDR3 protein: CATKQGSPDEQFF

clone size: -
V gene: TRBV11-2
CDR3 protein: CASSSRGTSVVYGETQYF

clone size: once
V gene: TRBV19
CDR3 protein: CASSMGLAGHTGELFF

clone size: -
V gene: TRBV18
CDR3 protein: CASSPVAGIRNTEAFF

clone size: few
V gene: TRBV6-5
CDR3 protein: CASRGKDGYNEQFF

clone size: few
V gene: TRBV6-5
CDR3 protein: CASRRGSGNTIYF

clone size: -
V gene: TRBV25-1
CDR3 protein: CASPESEPDLFF

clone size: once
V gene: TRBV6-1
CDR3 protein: CASSERPRETEAFF

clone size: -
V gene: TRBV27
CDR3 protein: CASSPETGPYYGYTF

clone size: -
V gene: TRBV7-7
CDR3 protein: CASSLPGKGQGYEQYF

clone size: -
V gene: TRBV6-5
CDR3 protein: CASGAGKFTEAFF

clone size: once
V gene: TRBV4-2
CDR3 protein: CASSQVSGSGEQYF

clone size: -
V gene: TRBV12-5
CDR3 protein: CASGAGTGTGNTIYF

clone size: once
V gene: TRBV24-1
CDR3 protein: CATQDRPSGGYTF

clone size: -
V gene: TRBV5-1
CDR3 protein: CASTLGTFESSGNTIYF

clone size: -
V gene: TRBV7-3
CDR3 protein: CASSLEGGSYNEQFF

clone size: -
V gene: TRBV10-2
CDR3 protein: CASSVGESSYNEQFF

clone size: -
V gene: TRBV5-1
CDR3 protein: CASSSTAAGELFF

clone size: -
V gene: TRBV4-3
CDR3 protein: CASSQDSQGGTQYF

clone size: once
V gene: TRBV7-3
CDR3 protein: CASSSLLAGEQFF

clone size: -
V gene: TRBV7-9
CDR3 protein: CASLDRAGAGELFF

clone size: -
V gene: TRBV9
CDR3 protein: CASSVVPSTGELFF

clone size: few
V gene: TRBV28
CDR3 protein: CASRATGTRETQYF

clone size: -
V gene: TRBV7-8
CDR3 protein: CASSLMSGGPETQYF

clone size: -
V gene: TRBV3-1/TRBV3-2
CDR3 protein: CASSLTVGNTIYF

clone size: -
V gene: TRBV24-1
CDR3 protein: CATSEGGPEAGELFF

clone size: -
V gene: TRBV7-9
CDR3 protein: CASSFSQDSTEAFF

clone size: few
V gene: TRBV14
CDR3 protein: CASSQDRLTEAFF

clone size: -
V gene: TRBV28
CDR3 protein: CASSSLTDDSGTEAFF